This entry describes one TCR beta chain. Its antigen is still unknown. These data come from a study of T cell responses to AZD1222 COVID-19 vaccine. General study findings and limits: Spike-specific TCR repertoires showed rising breadth and depth after two AZD1222 doses. The number of AZD1222 recipients seropositive at baseline was only 5 to 7. Clonal diversity was possibly underestimated; the donors were predominantly white British and more often female. Only after the peak T cell response were repertoires sampled.

The CDR3 runs 14 residues. The ends were cut back, 6 bases at V and 1 base at J, with 12 bases in the middle. The germline CDR1 and CDR2 sequences are LGHDT and YNNKEL (reference sequence). The protocol was immunoSEQ multiplex PCR, while the TCRdb copy is restricted to in-frame clones and leaves out a portion. The sample lists some 150,000 clones; approximately 90% were seen once. This clonotype was sampled from an adult who received the AZD1222 COVID-19 vaccine. The source material was peripheral blood, sampled 28 days after the second AZD1222 dose. This chain connects TRBV3-1 (or the pseudogene TRBV3-2) to TRBJ1-1; D is unclear. The CDR3: CASSDMGGNTEAFF. The DNA of the CDR3 is TGTGCCAGCAGTGACATGGGAGGGAACACTGAAGCTTTCTTT.